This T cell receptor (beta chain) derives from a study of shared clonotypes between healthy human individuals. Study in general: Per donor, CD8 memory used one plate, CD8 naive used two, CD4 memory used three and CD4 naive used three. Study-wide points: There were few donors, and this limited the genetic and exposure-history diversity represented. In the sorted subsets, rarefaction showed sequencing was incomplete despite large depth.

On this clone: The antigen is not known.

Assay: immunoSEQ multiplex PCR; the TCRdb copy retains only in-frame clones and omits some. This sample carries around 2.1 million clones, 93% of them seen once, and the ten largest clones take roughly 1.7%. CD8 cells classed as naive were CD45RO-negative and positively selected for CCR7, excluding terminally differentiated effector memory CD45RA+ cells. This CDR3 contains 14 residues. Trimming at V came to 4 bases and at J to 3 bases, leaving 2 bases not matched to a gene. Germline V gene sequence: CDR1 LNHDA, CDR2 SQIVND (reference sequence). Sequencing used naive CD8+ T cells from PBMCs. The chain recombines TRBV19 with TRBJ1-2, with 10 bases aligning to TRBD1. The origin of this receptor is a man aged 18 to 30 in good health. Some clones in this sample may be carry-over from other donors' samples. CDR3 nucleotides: TGTGCCAGTAGTACGGACAGGGGGGACTATGGCTACACCTTC. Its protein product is CASSTDRGDYGYTF.